Presented here are 13 T cell receptor beta chains from one specimen sequenced in a study of shared clonotypes between healthy human individuals. The protocol was immunoSEQ multiplex PCR, while the TCRdb copy is restricted to in-frame clones and leaves out a portion. Of about 1,800,000 clones listed, less than 95% were seen once; the top ten hold 0.9% to 1.5%. Naive CD8 populations comprised CD45RO-negative cells positively selected for CCR7, excluding terminally differentiated effector memory CD45RA+ cells. The sample consisted of naive CD8+ T cells sorted from blood. These receptors all stem from a man younger than 35 in good health.

A single count supports this clone. The V gene is TRBV6-1, the J gene TRBJ2-7; unclear D gene. The germline V gene encodes CDR1 MNHNS and CDR2 SASEGT. Trimming removed 4 bases from V and 2 bases from J, with 9 bases in between. The CDR3 extends over 13 amino acids. The CDR3 nucleotides read TGTGCCAGCAGTGGTTTTGAGGCCTACGAGCAGTACTTC. Protein sequence: CASSGFEAYEQYF.

The chain joins TRBV9 to TRBJ2-7; D perhaps matches TRBD2 (6 bases). This CDR3 has 15 amino acids. Trimming removed 3 bases from V and 1 base from J, with 14 bases in between. Germline CDR1 SGDLS, CDR2 YYNGEE. As DNA, the CDR3 is TGTGCCAGCAGCGCTGTCAGCGGGCCTTCCTACGAGCAGTACTTC. Residues: CASSAVSGPSYEQYF.

In its sample, this clone was seen a few times. With a much larger clone just one base away, this may be a read error. The identical CDR3 is also encoded by other nucleotide sequences in the sample. This rearrangement joins TRBV11-2 to TRBJ2-7; unclear D gene. The length of the CDR3 is 11 residues. The germline V gene encodes CDR1 SGHAT and CDR2 FQNNGV. Trimming pared 1 base from V and 5 bases from J, leaving 3 bases between. The CDR3 spells CASSLGHEQYF. DNA of the CDR3: TGTGCCAGCAGCTTAGGCCACGAGCAGTACTTC.

The gene calls are TRBV19 and TRBJ2-7, with 8 bases that match TRBD2. This CDR3 region has 14 residues. Trimming at V came to 5 bases and at J to 5 bases, leaving 8 bases not matched to a gene. Germline V gene data show CDR1 as LNHDA and CDR2 as SQIVND (reference sequence). CDR3 sequence: CASSVSGSGDEQYF. In DNA, the CDR3 is TGTGCCAGTAGTGTGAGCGGGAGTGGCGACGAGCAGTACTTC.

The CDR3 DNA is TGCGCCAGCAGCCAATTCCCCGGGACAGGGAAACCGAATGAGCAGTTCTTC. Protein product: CASSQFPGTGKPNEQFF. The genes are TRBV4-1 and TRBJ2-1; 9 positions agree with TRBD1. Unmatched junction bases numbered 12, after V lost 2 bases and J lost 7 bases. Per the germline V gene, CDR1 is MGHRA and CDR2 is YSYEKL. This CDR3 contains 17 residues.

Regarding this clone: The same CDR3 also results from other DNA sequences found in this sample. The chain has TRBV30 and TRBJ2-7, with no clear D. V lost 0 bases and J 0 bases, leaving 6 bases between the germline ends. The CDR3 is 13 amino acids. Germline assignment: CDR1 GTSNPN and CDR2 SVGIG (reference sequence). CDR3 loop: CAWSVVSSYEQYF. Here the CDR3 DNA reads TGTGCCTGGAGTGTAGTAAGCTCCTACGAGCAGTACTTC.

This clone was observed a few times. Other DNA sequences of this sample code for an identical CDR3. The chain carries TRBV27 and TRBJ2-1; D is undetermined. The germline gives CDR1 MNHEY, CDR2 SMNVEV (reference sequence). The CDR3 consists of 11 residues. The germline V and J ends were trimmed by 3 bases and 7 bases, with 4 bases remaining between them. This chain's CDR3 is CASSLGNEQFF. The CDR3 nucleotides are TGTGCCAGCAGTTTGGGGAATGAGCAGTTCTTC.

The V and J genes are TRBV4-1 and TRBJ2-5, with 9 bases identical to TRBD1. This CDR3 spans 15 amino acids. Trimming cost V 4 bases and J 4 bases; bases outside gene matches: 7. The germline CDR1 and CDR2 sequences are MGHRA and YSYEKL. For the CDR3, the DNA is TGCGCCAGCAGCCCCCTAGGACAGGGGATAGAGACCCAGTACTTC. This sequence encodes CASSPLGQGIETQYF.

The rearrangement links TRBV9 to TRBJ2-7; maybe TRBD2 (5 bases). Germline V gene lookup returns CDR1 SGDLS and CDR2 YYNGEE. Trimming removed 4 bases at V and 6 bases at J, with 17 bases between. The CDR3 is 14 amino acids. The CDR3 loop reads CASSPGGAPGEQYF. The CDR3 bases are TGTGCCAGCAGCCCTGGAGGAGCGCCTGGCGAGCAGTACTTC.

The V gene is TRBV4-3, the J gene TRBJ2-1; 9 bases align to TRBD2. Germline CDR1 LGHNA, CDR2 YSLEER. V lost 1 base to trimming and J lost 0 bases; unmatched junction nucleotides: 4. CDR3 length equals 17 residues. CDR3 residues: CASSQVWREGSYNEQFF. CDR3 sequence (DNA): TGCGCCAGCAGCCAAGTCTGGCGGGAGGGCTCCTACAATGAGCAGTTCTTC.

V and J are TRBV2 and TRBJ2-7; 8 bases map to TRBD2. CDR1 and CDR2 (germline): SNHLY, FYNNEI. Trimming took 7 bases from V and 10 from J; bases not matched to a gene: 12. This CDR3 has 13 amino acids. The CDR3 is CASMEPLAVTQYF. The CDR3 nucleotides read TGTGCCAGCATGGAGCCACTAGCGGTAACTCAGTACTTC.

This chain joins TRBV9 and TRBJ2-1; TRBD1 aligns across 7 bases. V lost 3 bases to trimming and J lost 8 bases; unmatched junction nucleotides: 8. CDR3 size: 14 residues. Germline V lookup: CDR1 SGDLS, CDR2 YYNGEE. The CDR3 loop reads CASSGFVGGDEQFF. In DNA, the CDR3 is TGTGCCAGCAGCGGTTTTGTAGGGGGCGATGAGCAGTTCTTC.

V usage is TRBV5-6 and J usage is TRBJ2-3; no reliable D call. Germline assignment: CDR1 SGHDT and CDR2 YYEEEE. The germline V and J ends were trimmed by 2 bases and 0 bases, with 19 bases remaining between them. The length of the CDR3 is 18 residues. The CDR3 region has the DNA TGTGCCAGCAGCTTCACTCGGGTTCTTCGCCCTAGCACAGATACGCAGTATTTT. Encoded protein: CASSFTRVLRPSTDTQYF.